The sequence of this TCR beta chain was determined in a study of T cell repertoires in cytomegalovirus infection. TCRdb reprocessed the reads with MiXCR, giving one entry per CDR3 protein. The repertoire holds almost 500,000 distinct CDR3 sequences, with roughly 12% as singletons. This clonotype was picked up many times. The germline V gene has CDR1 MNHNS and CDR2 SASEGT. V lost 5 bases to trimming and J lost 11 bases; unmatched junction nucleotides: 7. The CDR3 totals 13 residues. The sample consisted of PBMCs. The chain carries TRBV6-1 and TRBJ1-5; 9 positions match TRBD1. This clonotype was obtained from a human donor in good health (CMV status not recorded). Some clones in this sample may be carry-over from other donors' samples. CDR3 in amino acids: CASSPPGQGTQHF. CDR3 bases: TGTGCCAGCAGTCCTCCGGGACAGGGAACCCAGCATTTT.